This T cell receptor (beta chain) was captured by sequencing in a study of persistence of HIV-infected CD4 T cells. Across the whole study: Multiple blood draws of up to about 200 mL, except two donors with single leukapheresis.

Sequencing used immunoSEQ version 4 in survey mode. Genomic DNA was diluted to 10 ng/uL, up to roughly 1 ug per sample. Some clones are missing from TCRdb's copy, which holds only in-frame ones; the method was immunoSEQ multiplex PCR. The table lists about 51,000 clones, 70% to 90% of them singletons. About this clone itself: Its antigen is as yet unknown.

The CDR3 has 14 amino acids. With V trimmed by 4 bases and J by 4 bases, 3 bases remained unmatched. Per the germline V gene, CDR1 is SNHLY and CDR2 is FYNNEI. Nonspecific anti-CD3/anti-CD28 bead stimulation represents the broad CD4+ T cell repertoire. Sorting of responding CD4+ T cells relied on upregulated CD40 ligand together with CD69. Undetectable plasma HIV-1 RNA below 50 copies/mL lasted at least 4 years. This receptor was obtained from an adult woman with HIV who was CMV-seropositive. The input for sequencing was CD4+ T cells sorted from PBMCs after roughly 18-hour stimulation, taken from a patient who received antiretroviral therapy. The chain carries TRBV2 and TRBJ1-1; 10 bases agree with TRBD1. The CDR3 here is CASSGQGAGTEAFF. The CDR3 DNA reads TGTGCCAGCAGTGGACAGGGGGCGGGCACTGAAGCTTTCTTT.